This TCR beta chain was identified in a study of beta chain features in type 1 diabetes. Findings of the study overall: TCRB CDR3s from Type 1 diabetes patients were moderately but significantly shorter in all four CD4+ subsets.

V shed 4 bases and J shed 3 bases, with 11 bases lying between them. Germline CDR1 SGHKS, CDR2 YYEKEE (reference sequence). The CDR3 runs to 13 residues. In the case of this clone: Its antigen is still unknown.

Investigators reverse transcribed all isolated RNA, so they sequenced expressed TCRB transcripts. It was found that naive, central memory and regulatory T cell samples averaged about 3.57 million reads. Method: immunoSEQ multiplex PCR; TCRdb's copy keeps in-frame clones and lacks some. The data show a few hundred thousand clones, roughly 14% seen once. This receptor was taken from a woman aged 18-35 years with type 1 diabetes. The V and J genes are TRBV5-5 and TRBJ2-7, with a weak D call TRBD1 (6 bases). Material for sequencing was naive CD4+ T cells from blood. The CDR3 nucleotides are TGTGCCAGCAGCCCAGGGGCGAGCTACGAGCAGTACTTC. Residues: CASSPGASYEQYF.